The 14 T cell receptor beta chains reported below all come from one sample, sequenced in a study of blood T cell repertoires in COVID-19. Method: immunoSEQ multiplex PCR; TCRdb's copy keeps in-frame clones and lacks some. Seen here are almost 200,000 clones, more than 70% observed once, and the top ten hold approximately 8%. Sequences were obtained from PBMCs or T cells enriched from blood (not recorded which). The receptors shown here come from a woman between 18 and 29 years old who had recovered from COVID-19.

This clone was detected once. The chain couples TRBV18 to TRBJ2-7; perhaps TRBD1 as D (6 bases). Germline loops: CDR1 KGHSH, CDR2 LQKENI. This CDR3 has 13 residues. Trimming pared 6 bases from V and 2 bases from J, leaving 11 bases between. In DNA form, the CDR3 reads TGTGCCAGCTCTAAAGGACAGACCTACGAGCAGTACTTC. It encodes CASSKGQTYEQYF.

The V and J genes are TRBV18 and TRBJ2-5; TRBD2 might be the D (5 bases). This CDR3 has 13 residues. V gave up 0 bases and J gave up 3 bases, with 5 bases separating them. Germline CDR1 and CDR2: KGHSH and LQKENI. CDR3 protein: CASSPPGEETQYF. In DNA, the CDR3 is TGTGCCAGCTCACCACCGGGAGAAGAGACCCAGTACTTC. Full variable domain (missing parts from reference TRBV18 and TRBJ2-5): NAGVMQNPRHLVRRRGQEARLRCSPMKGHSHVYWYRQLPEEGLKFMVYLQKENIIDESGMPKERFSAEFPKEGPSILRIQQVVRGDSAAYFCASSPPGEETQYFGPGTRLLVL.

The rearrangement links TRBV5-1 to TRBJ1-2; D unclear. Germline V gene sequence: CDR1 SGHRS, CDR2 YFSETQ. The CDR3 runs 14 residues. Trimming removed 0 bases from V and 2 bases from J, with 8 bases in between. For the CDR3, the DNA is TGCGCCAGCAGCTTGGCCCACGGGAACTATGGCTACACCTTC. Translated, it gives CASSLAHGNYGYTF.

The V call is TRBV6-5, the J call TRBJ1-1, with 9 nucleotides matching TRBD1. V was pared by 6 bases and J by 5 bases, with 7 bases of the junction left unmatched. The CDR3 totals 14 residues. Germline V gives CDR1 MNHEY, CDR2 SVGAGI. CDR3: CASSLGTGRTEAFF. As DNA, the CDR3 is TGTGCCAGCAGCCTGGGGACAGGGAGAACTGAAGCTTTCTTT.

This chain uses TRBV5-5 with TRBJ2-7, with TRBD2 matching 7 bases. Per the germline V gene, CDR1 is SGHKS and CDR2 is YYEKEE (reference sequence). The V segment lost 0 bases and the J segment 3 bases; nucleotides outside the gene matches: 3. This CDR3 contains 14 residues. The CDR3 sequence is CASSLGASGYEQYF. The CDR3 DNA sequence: TGTGCCAGCAGCTTGGGGGCTAGCGGCTACGAGCAGTACTTC.

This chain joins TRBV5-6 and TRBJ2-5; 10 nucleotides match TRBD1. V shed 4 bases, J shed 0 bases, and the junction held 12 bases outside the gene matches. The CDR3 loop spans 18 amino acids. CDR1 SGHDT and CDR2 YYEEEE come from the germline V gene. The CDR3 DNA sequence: TGTGCCAGCAGCCCGGACAGGGGGGCCCAGATGTACCAAGAGACCCAGTACTTC. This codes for CASSPDRGAQMYQETQYF.

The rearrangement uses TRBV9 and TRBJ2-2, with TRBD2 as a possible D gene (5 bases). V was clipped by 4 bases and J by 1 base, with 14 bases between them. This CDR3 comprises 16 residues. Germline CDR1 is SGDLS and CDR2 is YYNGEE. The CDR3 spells CASSPHPSGNTGELFF. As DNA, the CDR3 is TGTGCCAGCAGCCCGCACCCCAGCGGGAACACCGGGGAGCTGTTTTTT.

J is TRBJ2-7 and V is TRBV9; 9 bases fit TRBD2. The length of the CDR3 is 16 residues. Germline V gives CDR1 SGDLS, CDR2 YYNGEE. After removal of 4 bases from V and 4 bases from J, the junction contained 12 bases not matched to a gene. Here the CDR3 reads CASSKGGLAGSYEQYF. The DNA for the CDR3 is TGTGCCAGCAGCAAAGGCGGTCTAGCGGGATCTTACGAGCAGTACTTC.

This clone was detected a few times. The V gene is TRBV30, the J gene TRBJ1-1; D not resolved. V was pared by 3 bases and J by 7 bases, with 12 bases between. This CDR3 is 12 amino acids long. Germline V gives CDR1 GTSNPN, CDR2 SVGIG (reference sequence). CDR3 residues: CAWRGTGYEAFF. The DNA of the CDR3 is TGTGCCTGGAGGGGCACGGGGTATGAAGCTTTCTTT.

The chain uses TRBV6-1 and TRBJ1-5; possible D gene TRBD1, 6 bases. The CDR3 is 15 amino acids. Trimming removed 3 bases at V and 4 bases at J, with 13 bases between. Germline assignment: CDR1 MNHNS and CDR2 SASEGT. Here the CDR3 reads CASSDLIDRNQPQHF. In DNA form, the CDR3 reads TGTGCCAGCAGTGATCTCATTGACAGGAATCAGCCCCAGCATTTT.

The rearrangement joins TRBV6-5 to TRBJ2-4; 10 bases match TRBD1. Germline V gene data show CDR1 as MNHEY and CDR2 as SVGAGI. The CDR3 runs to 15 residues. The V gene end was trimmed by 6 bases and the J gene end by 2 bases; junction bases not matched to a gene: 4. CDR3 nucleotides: TGTGCCAGCAGAGACAGGGGGCTGTCCAAAAACATTCAGTACTTC. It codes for CASRDRGLSKNIQYF.

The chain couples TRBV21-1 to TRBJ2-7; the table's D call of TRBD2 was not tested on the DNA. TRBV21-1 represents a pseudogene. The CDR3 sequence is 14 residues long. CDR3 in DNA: TGTGCCAGCAGCGGGGGAGGGGGTGAGGGCGAGCAGTACTTC. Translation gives CASSGGGGEGEQYF.

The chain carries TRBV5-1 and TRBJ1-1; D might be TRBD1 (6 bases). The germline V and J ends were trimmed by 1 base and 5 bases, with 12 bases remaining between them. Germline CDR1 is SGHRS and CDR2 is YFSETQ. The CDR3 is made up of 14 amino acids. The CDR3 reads CASSLSGEKTEAFF. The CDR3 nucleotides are TGCGCCAGCAGCTTGTCAGGGGAAAAGACTGAAGCTTTCTTT.

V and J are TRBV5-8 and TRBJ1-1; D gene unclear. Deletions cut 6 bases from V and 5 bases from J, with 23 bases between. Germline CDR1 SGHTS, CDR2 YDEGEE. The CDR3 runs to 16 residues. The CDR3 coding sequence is TGTGCCAGCATTCCAGCGACGAGTACATGGGAGACTGAAGCTTTCTTT. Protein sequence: CASIPATSTWETEAFF.